This T cell receptor beta chain appears in the sequencing data of a study of cytomegalovirus exposure and HLA in healthy donors. About the study: Inside one of the first data releases sat 80 million to 95 million unique TCRs taken from HLA-typed donors.

Findings and caveats of the study: Among the most significant clusters, several appeared linked to common viral pathogens in a later analysis. More than 150 TCR beta chains were listed as cytomegalovirus-associated.

This clone occurred a few times. Its matching antigen is unknown. The germline gives CDR1 GTSNPN, CDR2 SVGIG (reference sequence). The V gene end was trimmed by 1 base and the J gene end by 4 bases; junction bases not matched to a gene: 4. The CDR3 runs to 16 residues. The PCR was carried out with 60 Vbeta primers and 13 Jbeta primers. In the original analysis: Per a later analysis, the number of unique TCR beta chains was approximately 73 million, of which 9 million to 14 million were shared. Using immunoSEQ multiplex PCR, the repertoire was profiled, and TCRdb retains in-frame clones only, with some absent. The V and J calls and clone size are taken from that table; D and trimming were inferred from the DNA. The sample lists 150,000 to 200,000 clones, 65% to 85% occurring once.

The TCR originated in a man between 18 and 29 years old in good health and CMV-seronegative. The chain couples TRBV30 to TRBJ2-1; 13 nucleotides match TRBD2. Material for sequencing was PBMCs. In DNA, the CDR3 is TGTGCCTGGAGTGACCGGACTAGCGGGAGATACAATGAGCAGTTCTTC. Its protein is CAWSDRTSGRYNEQFF.